The clone carrying this T cell receptor (beta chain) was seen more than once but under ten times. The data were produced by immunoSEQ multiplex PCR, yet TCRdb's version contains in-frame clones alone and is incomplete. The sample consists of about 110,000 clones, 76% of them appearing once. V was shortened by 6 bases and J by 8 bases, with 13 bases between the two germline ends. This CDR3 region has 13 residues. In germline, CDR1 is MDHEN, CDR2 SYDVKM. The data originate from a study of blood T cell repertoires in COVID-19. The sequence came from a man at least 80 years old with COVID-19, enrolled during active disease. The V and J genes are TRBV28 and TRBJ1-4; D may be TRBD1 (5 bases). The specimen was peripheral blood. CDR3 protein: CASSSGIAEKLFF. CDR3 nucleotide sequence: TGTGCCAGCAGCTCAGGGATTGCCGAAAAACTGTTTTTT.